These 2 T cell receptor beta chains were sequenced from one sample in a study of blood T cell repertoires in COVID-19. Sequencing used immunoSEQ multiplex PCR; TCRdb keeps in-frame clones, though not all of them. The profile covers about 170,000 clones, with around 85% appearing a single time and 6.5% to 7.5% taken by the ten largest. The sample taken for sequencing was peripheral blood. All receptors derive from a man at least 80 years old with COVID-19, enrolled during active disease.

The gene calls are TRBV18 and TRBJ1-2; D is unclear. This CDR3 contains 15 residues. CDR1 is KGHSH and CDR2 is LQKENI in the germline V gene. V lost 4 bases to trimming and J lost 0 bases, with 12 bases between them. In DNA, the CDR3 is TGTGCCAGCTCACTACGTAAGGGAGCTAACTATGGCTACACCTTC. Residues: CASSLRKGANYGYTF.

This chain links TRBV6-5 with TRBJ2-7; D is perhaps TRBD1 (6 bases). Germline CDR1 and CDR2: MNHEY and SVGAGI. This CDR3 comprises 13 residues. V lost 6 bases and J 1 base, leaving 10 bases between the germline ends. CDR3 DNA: TGTGCCAGCAGCGGAGGACAGTCCTACGAGCAGTACTTC. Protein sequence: CASSGGQSYEQYF.